These 16 T cell receptor beta chains were all obtained from the same sample, sequenced in a study of shared clonotypes between healthy human individuals (dated by TCRdb to the early 2020s). Library generation was performed with the immunoSEQ multiplex PCR assay. In its TCRdb copy, this immuneACCESS table keeps in-frame sequences only and misses some clones. Where compared with another copy, unresolved V genes explain less than half of these, and the others have no known cause. In this sample the table shows around 1.6 million clones, 98% of which occur a single time. The ten biggest clones cover roughly 0.45% of the sample. Sequencing input: naive CD4+ T cells sorted from blood. The intended sense of this specimen's cell subset or site label: CD45RA+ positively selected. These receptors were collected from a young man in good health.

The V call is TRBV11-2, the J call TRBJ1-3, with TRBD1 matching over 9 bases. Trimming cost V 5 bases and J 3 bases; bases outside gene matches: 11. The CDR3 has 17 residues. The V gene's germline CDR1 is SGHAT and CDR2 FQNNGV. CDR3 nucleotides: TGTGCCAGCAGCCCCTTTGGGACAGGGAGTTATGGAAACACCATATATTTT. This sequence encodes CASSPFGTGSYGNTIYF.

As DNA, the CDR3 is TGTGCCAGCAGTTCCCAGACCCTAGCTTACGAGCAGTACTTC. It yields the protein CASSSQTLAYEQYF. This chain connects TRBV6-6 to TRBJ2-7; D is possibly TRBD2 (5 bases). The germline CDR1 and CDR2 sequences are MNHNY and SVGAGI (reference sequence). V shed 4 bases and J shed 4 bases, with 14 bases lying between them. The CDR3 spans 14 residues.

J is TRBJ2-3 and V is TRBV9; the match to TRBD2 covers 8 bases. The V and J ends lost 3 bases and 1 base, in that order; junction bases with no gene match: 7. This CDR3 has 16 amino acids. The germline CDR1 and CDR2 sequences are SGDLS and YYNGEE. CDR3 residues: CASSAELAARTDTQYF. CDR3 bases: TGTGCCAGCAGCGCAGAACTAGCGGCCCGCACAGATACGCAGTATTTT.

The gene calls are TRBV4-1 and TRBJ2-1, with D possibly TRBD1 on 6 matching bases. The CDR3 runs to 13 residues. Germline V gives CDR1 MGHRA, CDR2 YSYEKL. V was clipped by 4 bases and J by 9 bases, with 13 bases between them. CDR3 bases: TGCGCCAGCAGCCCCCACAGGGTGGGTGAGCAGTTCTTC. It is translated as CASSPHRVGEQFF.

This rearrangement joins TRBV2 to TRBJ2-3, with D hard to call. The V end lost 7 bases, the J end lost 4 bases, and 12 bases lay between the germline ends. Germline assignment: CDR1 SNHLY and CDR2 FYNNEI. This CDR3 spans 13 amino acids. CDR3 sequence: CASTVTVPDTQYF. CDR3 nucleotide sequence: TGTGCCAGCACGGTGACGGTGCCAGATACGCAGTATTTT. Based on the CDR3 plus reference TRBV2 and TRBJ2-3, the full variable domain is EPEVTQTPSHQVTQMGQEVILRCVPISNHLYFYWYRQILGQKVEFLVSFYNNEISEKSEIFDDQFSVERPDGSNFTLKIRSTKLEDSAMYFCASTVTVPDTQYFGPGTRLTVL.

The chain carries TRBV7-9 and TRBJ2-4, with D unresolved. With 6 bases removed from V and 8 bases from J, the gap between germline ends came to 8 bases. The CDR3 consists of 11 residues. Germline V CDR1 and CDR2: SEHNR, FQNEAQ (reference sequence). The DNA for the CDR3 is TGTGCCAGCAGGTCCGCAGACATTCAGTACTTC. It is translated as CASRSADIQYF.

This chain joins TRBV28 and TRBJ2-7, with D maybe TRBD1 (6 bases). Germline CDR1 is MDHEN and CDR2 is SYDVKM. V lost 7 bases and J 9 bases, leaving 19 bases between the germline ends. The CDR3 runs 13 residues. The CDR3 DNA reads as TGTGCCAGCACGGGTGACAGGTATGATGCGCAGTACTTC. Its protein product is CASTGDRYDAQYF.

The chain combines TRBV10-1 with TRBJ2-7, with TRBD1 matching over 8 bases. With V trimmed by 0 bases and J by 9 bases, 1 base remained unmatched. CDR3 length: 12 amino acids. CDR1 and CDR2 from the germline V gene are WNHNN and SYGVQD (reference sequence). The CDR3 DNA is TGCGCCAGCAGTGAGTCGGGGACAGGGCAGTACTTC. Its protein product is CASSESGTGQYF.

As regards this clone: Other DNA sequences in this sample translate to the same CDR3. The J gene is TRBJ2-1, the V gene TRBV28, with a tentative D call TRBD2 (5 bases). Trimming pared 6 bases from V and 1 base from J, leaving 10 bases between. Germline loops: CDR1 MDHEN, CDR2 SYDVKM. The CDR3 runs to 14 residues. For the CDR3, the DNA is TGTGCCAGCAGGGGAACGGGGTCCTACAATGAGCAGTTCTTC. Its translation: CASRGTGSYNEQFF.

The V gene is TRBV27, the J gene TRBJ1-5; D is ambiguous. The V gene lost 5 bases and the J gene lost 4 bases, with 9 bases spanning the gap. Germline CDR1 MNHEY, CDR2 SMNVEV (reference sequence). CDR3 length equals 13 residues. The CDR3 sequence is CASSEDGNQPQHF. Written as DNA, the CDR3 is TGTGCCAGCAGTGAAGACGGGAATCAGCCCCAGCATTTT.

V is TRBV7-9 and J is TRBJ2-2, with TRBD2 as a possible D gene (5 bases). Germline V gene lookup returns CDR1 SEHNR and CDR2 FQNEAQ (reference sequence). The CDR3 runs 17 residues. With 0 bases removed from V and 0 bases from J, the gap between germline ends came to 11 bases. As DNA, the CDR3 is TGTGCCAGCAGCTTAGCTCTAGCCGGAGCGAACACCGGGGAGCTGTTTTTT. This gives the protein CASSLALAGANTGELFF.

The rearrangement links TRBV6-6 to TRBJ1-5; D is possibly TRBD1 (5 bases). Germline V gene lookup returns CDR1 MNHNY and CDR2 SVGAGI (reference sequence). The length of the CDR3 is 15 residues. V lost 4 bases and J lost 5, with 15 bases in between. In nucleotides, the CDR3 is TGTGCCAGCAGTTTTGGGGGATGGGATGATCAGCCCCAGCATTTT. Residues: CASSFGGWDDQPQHF.

About this clone itself: Distinct nucleotide sequences in the sample also encode this CDR3. V usage is TRBV18 and J usage is TRBJ2-5, with 8 positions matching TRBD2. CDR1 and CDR2 from the germline V gene are KGHSH and LQKENI. Trimming took 3 bases from V and 1 from J; bases not matched to a gene: 1. The CDR3 is 14 amino acids. The CDR3 DNA sequence: TGTGCCAGCTCACCCGCGGGGGGCCAAGAGACCCAGTACTTC. Its translation is CASSPAGGQETQYF.

For the CDR3, the DNA is TGTGCCAGCAGCTTAGTTGGTCCTAAAGAGACCCAGTACTTC. Translated: CASSLVGPKETQYF. The J gene is TRBJ2-5, the V gene TRBV7-2, with D hard to call. The germline CDR1 and CDR2 sequences are SGHTA and FQGNSA. V was trimmed by 1 base and J by 3 bases, leaving 9 bases between them. CDR3 size: 14 residues.

This rearrangement joins TRBV7-3 to TRBJ1-1; D ambiguous. Per germline, CDR1 SGHTA and CDR2 FQGTGA. V lost 0 bases and J lost 2, with 7 bases in between. This CDR3 spans 14 amino acids. CDR3 nucleotides: TGTGCCAGCAGCTTAACAGGACCTAACACTGAAGCTTTCTTT. Translating it yields CASSLTGPNTEAFF.

The chain combines TRBV18 with TRBJ2-1; 10 bases line up with TRBD2. The CDR3 is 18 amino acids. The V and J ends lost 4 bases and 9 bases, in that order; junction bases with no gene match: 18. CDR1 is KGHSH, CDR2 LQKENI, per germline. The chain's CDR3 is CASSLRTSGRQDPAEQFF. The CDR3 bases are TGTGCCAGCTCACTTCGGACTAGCGGTCGACAGGACCCTGCTGAGCAGTTCTTC.